A single sample gave rise to the 27 T cell receptor beta chains below, sequenced in a study of cytomegalovirus exposure and HLA in healthy donors. Primers for the PCR totalled 60 Vbeta and 13 Jbeta. Clones were sequenced by immunoSEQ multiplex PCR, and TCRdb holds only the in-frame ones, with some missing. The data show fewer than 250,000 clones, 81% seen once. Material for sequencing was PBMCs. The receptors originated from a middle-aged man in good health and CMV-seropositive.

J is TRBJ2-5 and V is TRBV7-2; 10 nucleotides line up with TRBD1. Looked up from germline, CDR1 is SGHTA and CDR2 is FQGNSA. Trimming cost V 3 bases and J 4 bases; bases outside gene matches: 8. CDR3 length: 16 amino acids. The CDR3 spells CASSFTGTGVGETQYF. The CDR3 coding sequence is TGTGCCAGCAGCTTCACCGGGACAGGGGTTGGAGAGACCCAGTACTTC. Based on the CDR3 plus reference TRBV7-2 and TRBJ2-5, the full variable domain is GAGVSQSPSNKVTEKGKDVELRCDPISGHTALYWYRQSLGQGLEFLIYFQGNSAPDKSGLPSDRFSAERTGGSVSTLTIQRTQQEDSAVYLCASSFTGTGVGETQYFGPGTRLLVL.

This chain uses TRBV7-9 with TRBJ1-2; 11 bases are shared with TRBD1. Germline V gives CDR1 SEHNR, CDR2 FQNEAQ (reference sequence). The V and J ends lost 5 bases and 8 bases, in that order; junction bases with no gene match: 10. There are 15 residues in the CDR3. This CDR3 is CASSPQGGDRGGYTF. In DNA, the CDR3 is TGTGCCAGCAGCCCCCAAGGAGGGGACAGGGGGGGCTACACCTTC.

The chain combines TRBV4-3 with TRBJ2-2, with 7 bases lining up with TRBD2. Losses at the gene ends were 0 bases for V and 5 bases for J; bases not matched to a gene: 3. The CDR3 consists of 15 residues. CDR1 is LGHNA, CDR2 YSLEER, per germline. Here the CDR3 DNA reads TGCGCCAGCAGCCAAGATAGAGCGGGAACCGGGGAGCTGTTTTTT. It specifies CASSQDRAGTGELFF.

CDR3 sequence: CASSQVRGQNYNEQFF. The CDR3 DNA reads as TGTGCCAGCAGCCAAGTTAGGGGCCAGAACTACAATGAGCAGTTCTTC. This rearrangement joins TRBV14 to TRBJ2-1; a weak D match, TRBD1 (5 bases). CDR1 SGHDN and CDR2 FVKESK come from the germline V gene. With 1 base removed from V and 3 bases from J, the gap between germline ends came to 13 bases. This CDR3 contains 16 residues.

This clone was counted once. The conserved closing phenylalanine or tryptophan is absent in this CDR3, likely reflecting a read error. The chain recombines TRBV10-1 with TRBJ1-1; TRBD1 is a possible D gene (6 bases). Looked up from germline, CDR1 is WNHNN and CDR2 is SYGVQD (reference sequence). The CDR3 runs to 16 residues. V lost 0 bases, J lost 4 bases, and 15 bases lay in between. The CDR3 sequence is CASSESRTGRGTEAFS. The CDR3 bases are TGCGCCAGCAGTGAGTCCCGTACAGGGAGAGGCACTGAAGCTTTCTCT.

The V call is TRBV5-1, the J call TRBJ1-6; D is unclear. V was trimmed by 1 base and J by 0 bases, leaving 8 bases between them. The CDR3 loop spans 16 amino acids. Germline loops: CDR1 SGHRS, CDR2 YFSETQ. The CDR3 coding sequence is TGCGCCAGCAGCTTGCGCGAGAGCTCCTATAATTCACCCCTCCACTTT. As protein: CASSLRESSYNSPLHF.

This chain joins TRBV7-2 and TRBJ2-7, with D possibly matching TRBD1 (6 bases). This CDR3 spans 14 amino acids. CDR1 is SGHTA and CDR2 is FQGNSA in the germline V gene. Trimming took 5 bases from V and 2 from J, leaving 13 bases between them. CDR3 sequence reads: CASSAQSGAYEQYF. CDR3 coding DNA: TGTGCCAGCAGCGCCCAGTCAGGGGCCTACGAGCAGTACTTC.

In this sample, this clone turned up a few times. The chain couples TRBV7-2 to TRBJ2-5; D not resolved. CDR3 length: 14 amino acids. The ends were cut back, 1 base at V and 5 bases at J, with 11 bases in the middle. Germline V gene sequence: CDR1 SGHTA, CDR2 FQGNSA. The CDR3, as DNA: TGTGCCAGCAGCTTAGAGAGGCCAAGGGAGACCCAGTACTTC. Translated, it gives CASSLERPRETQYF.

The chain has TRBV2 and TRBJ1-1, with D possibly being TRBD1 (5 bases). Germline CDR1 reads SNHLY; CDR2 reads FYNNEI. V lost 8 bases and J lost 5, with 18 bases in between. The CDR3 has 14 amino acids. Here the CDR3 reads CASPGRRGRTEAFF. In DNA, the CDR3 is TGTGCCAGCCCGGGACGCCGGGGGAGGACTGAAGCTTTCTTT.

The chain has TRBV7-8 and TRBJ1-1, with D unresolved. Germline CDR1 reads SGHVS; CDR2 reads FQNEAQ. Trimming stripped 4 bases from V and 0 bases from J, with 15 bases between. The CDR3 length is 16 residues. CDR3: CASSSMRIAMNTEAFF. The CDR3 DNA reads as TGTGCCAGCAGCTCGATGAGGATAGCGATGAACACTGAAGCTTTCTTT. Filled out from reference TRBV7-8 and TRBJ1-1, the complete variable domain reads GAGVSQSPRYKVAKRGQDVALRCDPISGHVSLFWYQQALGQGPEFLTYFQNEAQLDKSGLPSDRFFAERPEGSVSTLKIQRTQQEDSAVYLCASSSMRIAMNTEAFFGQGTRLTVV.

The chain couples TRBV6-1 to TRBJ2-1; TRBD2 matches 12 bases. From germline, CDR1 is MNHNS and CDR2 SASEGT. The CDR3 is 16 amino acids. V lost 3 bases, J lost 8 bases, and 8 bases stayed unmatched. For the CDR3, the DNA is TGTGCCAGCAGTGATTATGGGGCTAGCGGGAGGGATGAGCAGTTCTTC. Translated, it gives CASSDYGASGRDEQFF.

This chain joins TRBV30 and TRBJ2-7, with a possible D match to TRBD1 (6 bases). CDR1 is GTSNPN, CDR2 SVGIG, per germline (reference sequence). Trimming removed 7 bases at V and 5 bases at J, with 15 bases between. This CDR3 region has 12 residues. In nucleotides, the CDR3 is TGTGCCTCCGGGACAAACATTCACGAGCAGTACTTC. It is translated as CASGTNIHEQYF.

V is TRBV5-4 and J is TRBJ2-1, with 10 bases matching TRBD1. CDR1 and CDR2 (germline): SGHNT, YYREEE (reference sequence). The CDR3 has 15 residues. With 4 bases clipped from V and 5 bases from J, the junction kept 6 bases outside the gene matches. Here the CDR3 reads CASSMDRGVDNEQFF. The CDR3 DNA is TGTGCCAGCAGCATGGACAGGGGGGTCGACAATGAGCAGTTCTTC.

This clone was seen only once. The chain uses TRBV27 and TRBJ2-3; 10 positions agree with TRBD2. Trimming removed 7 bases from V and 4 bases from J; junction bases left unmatched: 8. The germline gives CDR1 MNHEY, CDR2 SMNVEV (reference sequence). The length of the CDR3 is 15 residues. CDR3 DNA sequence: TGTGCCAGCAATAGCGGGGGGAAGGGCTCAGATACGCAGTATTTT. Translating gives CASNSGGKGSDTQYF.

The chain employs TRBV4-3 and TRBJ1-6; TRBD1 is a possible D gene (6 bases). Germline V gene lookup returns CDR1 LGHNA and CDR2 YSLEER. V was trimmed by 3 bases and J by 2 bases, leaving 11 bases between them. The CDR3 is 16 amino acids. DNA for the CDR3: TGCGCCAGCAGCCAGGACGGGACACCCTATAATTCACCCCTCCACTTT. Translating gives CASSQDGTPYNSPLHF.

The V call is TRBV18, the J call TRBJ2-4; D perhaps matches TRBD1 (6 bases). The length of the CDR3 is 17 residues. Trimming stripped 4 bases from V and 5 bases from J, with 21 bases between. Germline lookup yields CDR1 KGHSH and CDR2 LQKENI. CDR3 bases: TGTGCCAGCTCACATGGGGTCCAGAGACAGGTCCAAAACATTCAGTACTTC. It codes for CASSHGVQRQVQNIQYF.

This clone was observed once. J is TRBJ1-5 and V is TRBV18; no firm D call. The CDR3 loop spans 13 amino acids. With 2 bases removed from V and 6 bases from J, the gap between germline ends came to 8 bases. Germline assignment: CDR1 KGHSH and CDR2 LQKENI. The CDR3, as DNA: TGTGCCAGCTCACCAGGAGTTTCTCAGCCCCAGCATTTT. Residues: CASSPGVSQPQHF.

The chain uses TRBV29-1 and TRBJ1-1, with 8 nucleotides matching TRBD1. The CDR3 extends over 15 amino acids. V lost 4 bases and J lost 0; bases outside the gene matches: 7. Germline V gives CDR1 SQVTM, CDR2 ANQGSEA. This CDR3 reads CSVGSRGPMNTEAFF. CDR3 DNA sequence: TGCAGCGTTGGGAGCAGGGGGCCCATGAACACTGAAGCTTTCTTT.

This chain connects TRBV13 to TRBJ1-1; 9 bases agree with TRBD1. Germline trimming cut 5 bases from V and 1 base from J; bases unmatched to any gene: 8. This CDR3 is built from 16 residues. Germline CDR1 PRHDT, CDR2 FYEKMQ (reference sequence). The CDR3 loop reads CASSRWTGARNTEAFF. The CDR3 coding sequence is TGTGCCAGCAGCCGATGGACAGGGGCGAGGAACACTGAAGCTTTCTTT.

This clone was found once. The V gene is TRBV25-1, the J gene TRBJ2-5; no clear D. The J call may be wrong; the DNA end is better matched by TRBJ2-7. The CDR3 consists of 9 residues. Looked up from germline, CDR1 is MGHDK and CDR2 is SYGVNS. The CDR3 nucleotides are TGTGCCAGCACATACGAGCAGTACTTC. Translation: CASTYEQYF.

A note on this clone: Other DNA sequences in this specimen translate into the identical CDR3. V gene TRBV18 combines with J gene TRBJ2-7, with 10 bases identical to TRBD2. This CDR3 is built from 15 residues. The trim removed 3 bases at V and 4 bases at J, leaving 6 bases unmatched. Looked up from germline, CDR1 is KGHSH and CDR2 is LQKENI. In nucleotides, the CDR3 is TGTGCCAGCTCACCCCCGGGACTAGCGCTATACGAGCAGTACTTC. It translates to CASSPPGLALYEQYF.

The gene calls are TRBV6-5 and TRBJ1-4, with 7 bases fitting TRBD1. The CDR3 has 14 amino acids. With 10 bases clipped from V and 4 bases from J, the junction kept 9 bases outside the gene matches. Looked up from germline, CDR1 is MNHEY and CDR2 is SVGAGI. CDR3 bases: TGTGCCACCCTGAGGGGGCCTAGTAATGAAAAACTGTTTTTT. This gives the protein CATLRGPSNEKLFF.

V and J are TRBV6-5 and TRBJ2-7; D may be TRBD2 (6 bases). CDR3 length equals 14 residues. The germline V gene has CDR1 MNHEY and CDR2 SVGAGI. V was shortened by 5 bases and J by 0 bases, with 11 bases between the two germline ends. CDR3 DNA sequence: TGTGCCAGCAGTAACCCCGGGGGCTCCTACGAGCAGTACTTC. Translation: CASSNPGGSYEQYF.

This clone has only a few counts. The rearrangement uses TRBV9 and TRBJ1-6; 10 positions match TRBD1. V was pared by 5 bases and J by 6 bases, with 5 bases of the junction left unmatched. This CDR3 has 15 amino acids. Germline V gene lookup returns CDR1 SGDLS and CDR2 YYNGEE. The DNA for the CDR3 is TGTGCCAGCAGGCCCGGGACAGGGGTTAATTCACCCCTCCACTTT. Its translation: CASRPGTGVNSPLHF.

The chain is built from TRBV2 and TRBJ2-2; 7 nucleotides match TRBD2. J lost 4 bases, V lost 4 bases, and 6 bases had no gene match. Germline values: CDR1 SNHLY, CDR2 FYNNEI. This CDR3 contains 15 residues. This chain's CDR3 is CASSGQAGCTGELFF. The CDR3 DNA is TGTGCCAGCAGTGGCCAAGCGGGGTGCACCGGGGAGCTGTTTTTT.

The DNA for the CDR3 is TGCGCCAGCAGCTTGGACAGGCTGTCCCACGAGCAGTACTTC. Translation gives CASSLDRLSHEQYF. The rearrangement uses TRBV5-1 and TRBJ2-7; TRBD1 might be the D (5 bases). Trimming left V 0 bases short and J 5 bases short, with 12 bases between. Germline CDR1 is SGHRS and CDR2 is YFSETQ. This CDR3 contains 14 residues.

The chain carries TRBV18 and TRBJ2-1, with 7 bases fitting TRBD2. Unmatched junction bases numbered 8, after V lost 3 bases and J lost 3 bases. Germline V lookup: CDR1 KGHSH, CDR2 LQKENI. This CDR3 spans 16 amino acids. The CDR3: CASSPGLNPNYNEQFF. The CDR3 DNA reads as TGTGCCAGCTCACCGGGACTAAACCCGAACTACAATGAGCAGTTCTTC.